These T cell receptor beta chains were read from a single sample in a study of blood T cell repertoires in COVID-19. The protocol was immunoSEQ multiplex PCR, while the TCRdb copy is restricted to in-frame clones and leaves out a portion. The sample holds more than 95,000 clones; 65% to 85% are singletons and the top ten take 5.5% to 6%. Source material: peripheral blood. The receptors shown here come from a man aged 80 or over with active or convalescent COVID-19. The CDR3 runs from the conserved cysteine through the conserved F or W. Fields, in order: D gene, J gene, V gene, clone size, CDR3 DNA, CDR3 protein. The D gene is left open where the match is weak. Not all rows give a size; the values are once, few, many and, for expanded clones, a class.

>TRBD1|TRBJ1-5|TRBV19|.
TGTGCCAGTAAAGGGACAGGGGGTAATAGCAATCAGCCCCAGCATTTT
CASKGTGGNSNQPQHF
>.|TRBJ1-3|TRBV6-1|.
TGTGCCAGCAGTTCTCAGGGTTTCGGAAACACCATATATTTT
CASSSQGFGNTIYF
>TRBD1|TRBJ2-5|TRBV3-1/TRBV3-2|.
TGTGCCAGCAGCCACGTCCCGGGACAGGGGGGGGGAGAGACCCAGTACTTC
CASSHVPGQGGGETQYF
>TRBD1|TRBJ1-1|TRBV6-5|.
TGTGCCAGCCATACAAGACAGGGATTAACTGAAGCTTTCTTT
CASHTRQGLTEAFF
>TRBD2|TRBJ2-2|TRBV14|.
TGTGCCAGCAGCCAAGAGATTGCTAGCGGGACCGGGGAGCTGTTTTTT
CASSQEIASGTGELFF
>.|TRBJ2-1|TRBV4-1|.
TGCGCCAGCAGCCGAACTCCGGACAGTGATGAGCAGTTCTTC
CASSRTPDSDEQFF
>.|TRBJ1-4|TRBV4-3|.
TGCGCCAGCAGCCCATCCTTCGGAGGCGATGAAAAACTGTTTTTT
CASSPSFGGDEKLFF
>TRBD1|TRBJ1-1|TRBV6-5|.
TGTGCCAGCAGGCCTACAGGGGTGGGCACTGAAGCTTTCTTT
CASRPTGVGTEAFF
>TRBD1|TRBJ2-2|TRBV6-5|few
TGTGCCAGCAGTTGGAACAGGGGTGTCGGGGAGCTGTTTTTT
CASSWNRGVGELFF
>TRBD1|TRBJ1-2|TRBV6-5|.
TGTGCCAGCAGAAGGACAGGGCTAAACTATGGCTACACCTTC
CASRRTGLNYGYTF
>.|TRBJ1-2|TRBV19|.
TGTGCCAGTAGTATATACCGCAGCTATGGCTACACCTTC
CASSIYRSYGYTF
>TRBD1|TRBJ1-4|TRBV18|.
TGTGCCAGCTCACCATCTCAGGGGGTTTTTGAAAAACTGTTTTTT
CASSPSQGVFEKLFF
>.|TRBJ2-5|TRBV7-2|.
TGTGCCAGCAGCTCCTATGGAGGAGCGAAAGAGACCCAGTACTTC
CASSSYGGAKETQYF
>.|TRBJ1-1|TRBV2|.
TGTGCCAGCACCGAACGGGGGGTGGAAGCTTTCTTT
CASTERGVEAFF
>.|TRBJ2-7|TRBV28|.
TGTGCCAGCCTTAGTTGGGCGGGGAACGAGCAGTACTTC
CASLSWAGNEQYF
>TRBD2|TRBJ2-3|TRBV7-2|.
TGTGCCAGCAGCTCTGGACTAGCGGGGGCCGGGGATACGCAGTATTTT
CASSSGLAGAGDTQYF
>.|TRBJ2-2|TRBV27|few
TGTGCCAGCAGATTTCGAGGGAACACCGGGGAGCTGTTTTTT
CASRFRGNTGELFF
>.|TRBJ1-3|TRBV18|.
TGTGCCACCTCCAACGGACAGCAGTCTGGAAACACCATATATTTT
CATSNGQQSGNTIYF
>.|TRBJ2-6|TRBV21-1|once
TGTGCCAGCAGCAAAAACCCGGGACAGTTATCCTCTGGGGCCAACGTCCTGACTTTC
CASSKNPGQLSSGANVLTF
>TRBD1|TRBJ2-2|TRBV30|few
TGTGCCTGGAGCCCCTCACCGGGACAGGGGGCCGGGGAGCTGTTTTTT
CAWSPSPGQGAGELFF
>TRBD1|TRBJ1-4|TRBV24-1|.
TGTGCCACCAGTGACTCGTCGACAGGGTTTGATAATGAAAAACTGTTTTTT
CATSDSSTGFDNEKLFF
>.|TRBJ2-2|TRBV2|.
TGTGCCAGCATGCCCCGACCTAAACCGGGACACTACAACACCGGGGAGCTGTTTTTT
CASMPRPKPGHYNTGELFF
>TRBD1|TRBJ1-3|TRBV7-2|.
TGTGCCAGCAGCTTAGAGGCGACAGGGGGTACGAACACCATATATTTT
CASSLEATGGTNTIYF
>.|TRBJ2-1|TRBV7-2|.
TGTGCCAGCAGTCCCCTCCGGAGCTCCTACAATGAGCAGTTCTTC
CASSPLRSSYNEQFF
>.|TRBJ2-6|TRBV4-1|once
TGCGCCAGCAGCCCGGCGGACTTTGAGAGCTCTGGGGCCAACGTCCTGACTTTC
CASSPADFESSGANVLTF
>.|TRBJ1-2|TRBV11-2|.
TGTGCCAGCAGATACCCCTATGGGCAAGACTATGGCTACACCTTC
CASRYPYGQDYGYTF
>TRBD2|TRBJ2-7|TRBV27|.
TGTGCCAGCAGTCACACTAGCGGGGGGGAGACCGAGCAGTACTTC
CASSHTSGGETEQYF